The clone carrying this T cell receptor beta chain occurred a few times. The data were obtained in a study of blood T cell repertoires in COVID-19. Study context: T cells, B-cell-depleted T cells, or PBMCs provided the cDNA or gDNA that served as material.

Here immunoSEQ multiplex PCR was the method, and the copy in TCRdb shows in-frame clones only, minus some. The sample records some 50,000 clones, around 86% being singletons. CDR1 is SNHLY and CDR2 is FYNNEI in the germline V gene. The germline V and J ends were trimmed by 6 bases and 4 bases, with 15 bases remaining between them. The CDR3 is 15 residues long. The specimen sequenced was peripheral blood. The chain is built from TRBV2 and TRBJ1-4, with D tentatively TRBD1 (5 bases). The TCR comes from a human donor in a cohort sampled during active COVID-19. The CDR3: CASRGLQGGNEKLFF. DNA of the CDR3: TGTGCCAGCAGGGGACTGCAGGGTGGTAATGAAAAACTGTTTTTT.